Listed here is a single T cell receptor beta chain. Its antigen is not known. CDR3 length: 14 residues. V gave up 6 bases and J gave up 4 bases, with 15 bases separating them. Germline-derived CDR1 and CDR2 are DFQATT and SNEGSKA (reference sequence). Using its own MiXCR run on the 5' RACE reads, TCRdb lists one record per CDR3 protein. This sample has around 490,000 distinct CDR3 sequences, with 15% found just once. This record comes from a study of identical twins. No donor was unhealthy or non-Caucasian. Overall study results and limits: Zero-insertion analyses were open to partial confounding by invariant MAIT and iNKT cells. Modelling underestimated the level of out-of-frame TCR alpha sharing observed in monozygotic twins. Memory repertoires lacked the insertion deficit that abundant cord blood beta clonotypes showed.

These data are also associated with another study on yellow fever vaccine responses in identical twins.

This sequence originates from a woman aged 18-29 years in good health. Material for sequencing was CD4+ T cells sorted from blood. This chain joins TRBV20-1 and TRBJ2-2, with a tentative D call TRBD1 (5 bases). The CDR3 nucleotides are TGCAGTGCAGAGGACAAGAGACTCACCGGGGAGCTGTTTTTT. Protein product: CSAEDKRLTGELFF.